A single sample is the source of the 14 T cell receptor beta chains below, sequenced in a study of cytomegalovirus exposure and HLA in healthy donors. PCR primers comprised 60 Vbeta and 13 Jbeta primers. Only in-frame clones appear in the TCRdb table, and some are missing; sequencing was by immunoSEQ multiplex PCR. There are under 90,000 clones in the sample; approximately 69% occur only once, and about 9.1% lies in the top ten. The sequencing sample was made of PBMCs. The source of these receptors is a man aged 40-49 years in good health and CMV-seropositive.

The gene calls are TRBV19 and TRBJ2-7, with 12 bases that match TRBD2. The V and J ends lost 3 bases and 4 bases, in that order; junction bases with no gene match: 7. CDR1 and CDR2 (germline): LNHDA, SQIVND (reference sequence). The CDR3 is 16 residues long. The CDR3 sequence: CASSIGLAGGLYEQYF. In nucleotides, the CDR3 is TGTGCCAGTAGTATTGGCCTAGCGGGGGGGCTGTACGAGCAGTACTTC.

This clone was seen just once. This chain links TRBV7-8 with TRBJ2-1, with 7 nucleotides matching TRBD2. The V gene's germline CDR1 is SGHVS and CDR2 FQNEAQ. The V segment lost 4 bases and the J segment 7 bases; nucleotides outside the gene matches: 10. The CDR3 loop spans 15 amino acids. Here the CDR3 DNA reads TGTGCCAGCAGCTGGGGTCCTAGCGGAGGGAATGAGCAGTTCTTC. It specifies CASSWGPSGGNEQFF.

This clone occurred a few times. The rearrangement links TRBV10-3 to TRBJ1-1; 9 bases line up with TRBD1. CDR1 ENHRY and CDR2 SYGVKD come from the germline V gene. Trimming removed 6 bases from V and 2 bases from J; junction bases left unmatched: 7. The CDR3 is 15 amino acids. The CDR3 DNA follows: TGTGCCATCAGCCCAGGGACAGGGAGTAACACTGAAGCTTTCTTT. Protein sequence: CAISPGTGSNTEAFF.

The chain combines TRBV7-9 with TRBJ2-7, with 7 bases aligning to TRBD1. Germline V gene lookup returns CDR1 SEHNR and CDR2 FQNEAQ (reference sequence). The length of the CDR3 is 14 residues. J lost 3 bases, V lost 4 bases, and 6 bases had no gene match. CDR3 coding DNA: TGTGCCAGCAGCTCCCTGGGACAGATCTACGAGCAGTACTTC. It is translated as CASSSLGQIYEQYF.

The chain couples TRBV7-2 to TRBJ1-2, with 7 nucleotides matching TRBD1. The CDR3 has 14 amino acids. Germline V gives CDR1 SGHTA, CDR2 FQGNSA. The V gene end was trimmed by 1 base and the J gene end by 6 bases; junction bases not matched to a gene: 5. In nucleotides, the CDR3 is TGTGCCAGCAGCTTAGGGGACAGTCTAAATGGCTACACCTTC. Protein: CASSLGDSLNGYTF.

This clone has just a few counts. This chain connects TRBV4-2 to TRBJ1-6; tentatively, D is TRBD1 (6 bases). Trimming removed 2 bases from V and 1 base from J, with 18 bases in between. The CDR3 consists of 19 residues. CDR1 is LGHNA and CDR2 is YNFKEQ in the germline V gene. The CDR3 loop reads CASSQQSGGAISYNSPLHF. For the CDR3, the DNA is TGTGCCAGCAGCCAACAAAGCGGGGGGGCCATTTCCTATAATTCACCCCTCCACTTT.

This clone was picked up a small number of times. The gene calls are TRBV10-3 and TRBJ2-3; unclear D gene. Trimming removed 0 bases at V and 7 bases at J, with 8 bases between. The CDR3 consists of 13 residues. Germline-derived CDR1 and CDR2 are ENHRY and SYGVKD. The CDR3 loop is CAISESAGHTQYF. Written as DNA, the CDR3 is TGTGCCATCAGTGAGTCGGCTGGCCATACGCAGTATTTT.

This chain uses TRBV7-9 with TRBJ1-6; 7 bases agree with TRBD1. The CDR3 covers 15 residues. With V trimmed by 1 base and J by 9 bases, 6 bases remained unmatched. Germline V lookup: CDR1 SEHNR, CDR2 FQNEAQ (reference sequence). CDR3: CASSLDTTGASPLHF. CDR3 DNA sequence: TGTGCCAGCAGCTTAGACACCACAGGGGCTTCACCCCTCCACTTT.

In DNA form, the CDR3 reads TGTGCCAGCAGTCCCGGACTAGCGACCAATGAGCAGTTCTTC. Translated: CASSPGLATNEQFF. The V and J genes are TRBV27 and TRBJ2-1, with 9 positions matching TRBD2. Germline assignment: CDR1 MNHEY and CDR2 SMNVEV (reference sequence). V trimming: 5 bases; J trimming: 6 bases; junction bases outside the gene matches: 5. This CDR3 is 14 amino acids long.

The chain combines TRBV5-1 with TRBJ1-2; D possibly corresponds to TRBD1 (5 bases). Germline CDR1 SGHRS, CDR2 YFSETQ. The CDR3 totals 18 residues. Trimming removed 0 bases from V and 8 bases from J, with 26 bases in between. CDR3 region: CASSLAPGLREDTGGYTF. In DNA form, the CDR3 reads TGCGCCAGCAGCTTGGCCCCGGGACTTCGAGAAGACACAGGAGGCTACACCTTC.

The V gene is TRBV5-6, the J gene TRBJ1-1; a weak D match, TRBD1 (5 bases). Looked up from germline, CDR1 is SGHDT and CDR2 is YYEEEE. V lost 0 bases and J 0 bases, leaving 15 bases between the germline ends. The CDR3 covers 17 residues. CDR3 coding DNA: TGTGCCAGCAGCTTGGACGGGCAGGGATTAATGAACACTGAAGCTTTCTTT. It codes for CASSLDGQGLMNTEAFF.

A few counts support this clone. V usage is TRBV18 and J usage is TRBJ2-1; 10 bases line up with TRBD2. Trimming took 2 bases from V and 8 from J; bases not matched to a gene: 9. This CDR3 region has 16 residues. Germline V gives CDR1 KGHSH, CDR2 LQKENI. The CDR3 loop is CASSPGASGSSDEQFF. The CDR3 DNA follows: TGTGCCAGCTCACCAGGGGCTAGCGGGAGTAGCGATGAGCAGTTCTTC.

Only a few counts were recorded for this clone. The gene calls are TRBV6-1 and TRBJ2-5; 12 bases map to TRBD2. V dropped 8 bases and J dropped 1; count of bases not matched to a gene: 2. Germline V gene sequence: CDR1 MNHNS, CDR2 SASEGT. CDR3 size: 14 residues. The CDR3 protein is CASGLAGIQETQYF. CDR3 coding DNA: TGTGCCAGCGGACTAGCGGGGATCCAAGAGACCCAGTACTTC.

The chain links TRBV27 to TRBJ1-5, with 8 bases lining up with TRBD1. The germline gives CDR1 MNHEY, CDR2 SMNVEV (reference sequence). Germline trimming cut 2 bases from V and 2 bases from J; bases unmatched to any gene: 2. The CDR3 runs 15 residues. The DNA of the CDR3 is TGTGCCAGCAGTTTAGTCAGGGGGCGCAATCAGCCCCAGCATTTT. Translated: CASSLVRGRNQPQHF.